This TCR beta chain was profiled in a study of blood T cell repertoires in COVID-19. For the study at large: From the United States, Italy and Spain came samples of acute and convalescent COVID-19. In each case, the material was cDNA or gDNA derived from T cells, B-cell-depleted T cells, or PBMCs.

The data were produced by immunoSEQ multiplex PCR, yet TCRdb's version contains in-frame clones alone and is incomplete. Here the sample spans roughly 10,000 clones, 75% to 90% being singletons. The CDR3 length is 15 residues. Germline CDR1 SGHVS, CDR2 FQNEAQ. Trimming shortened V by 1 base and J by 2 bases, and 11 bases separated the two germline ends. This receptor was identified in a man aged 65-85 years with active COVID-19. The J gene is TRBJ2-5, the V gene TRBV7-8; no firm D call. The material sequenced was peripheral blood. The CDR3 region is CASSLGPGRQETQYF. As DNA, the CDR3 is TGTGCCAGCAGCTTAGGGCCAGGTCGTCAAGAGACCCAGTACTTC. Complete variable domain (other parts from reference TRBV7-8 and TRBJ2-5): GAGVSQSPRYKVAKRGQDVALRCDPISGHVSLFWYQQALGQGPEFLTYFQNEAQLDKSGLPSDRFFAERPEGSVSTLKIQRTQQEDSAVYLCASSLGPGRQETQYFGPGTRLLVL.